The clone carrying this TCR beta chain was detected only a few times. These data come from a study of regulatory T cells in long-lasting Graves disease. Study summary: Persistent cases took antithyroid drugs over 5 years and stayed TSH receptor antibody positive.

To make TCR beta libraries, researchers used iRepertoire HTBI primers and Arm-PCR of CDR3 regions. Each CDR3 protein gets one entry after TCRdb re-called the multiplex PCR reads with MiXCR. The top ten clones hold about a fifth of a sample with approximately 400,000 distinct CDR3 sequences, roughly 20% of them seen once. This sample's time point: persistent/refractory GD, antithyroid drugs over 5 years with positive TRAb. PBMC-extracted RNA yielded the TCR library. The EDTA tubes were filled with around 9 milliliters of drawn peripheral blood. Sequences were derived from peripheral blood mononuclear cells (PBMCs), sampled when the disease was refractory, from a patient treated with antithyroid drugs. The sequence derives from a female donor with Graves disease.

The CDR3 sequence is CASSPWETSEQYF. The DNA of the CDR3 is TGTGCCAGCAGCCCCTGGGAGACTAGCGAGCAGTACTTC. This chain links TRBV9 with TRBJ2-7, with D perhaps matching TRBD2 (6 bases). The CDR3 spans 13 residues. Germline V gene data show CDR1 as SGDLS and CDR2 as YYNGEE. V dropped 4 bases and J dropped 6 bases, with 14 bases sitting between them.